The present entry profiles one TCR beta chain with its context. The V segment lost 3 bases and the J segment 5 bases; nucleotides outside the gene matches: 9. The CDR3 loop spans 18 amino acids. Germline assignment: CDR1 MNHEY and CDR2 SMNVEV (reference sequence). The data are from a study of blood T cell repertoires in COVID-19. Turning to the study itself: The origin of the acute and convalescent COVID-19 samples was the United States, Italy and Spain. In each case, the material was cDNA or gDNA derived from T cells, B-cell-depleted T cells, or PBMCs.

How the authors handled the data: Reference gene primers were amplified, and this amplification served to estimate nucleated cell counts. The method was immunoSEQ multiplex PCR; TCRdb's version includes in-frame clones alone and lacks a portion of them. V and J calls and clone size are as listed in that table; D and trimming were resolved from the DNA. The sample carries 95,000 to 110,000 clones, 88% recorded once. The V gene is TRBV27, the J gene TRBJ2-1; 14 bases agree with TRBD2. Sequenced: peripheral blood. This sequence was found in a human donor in a cohort sampled during active COVID-19. The CDR3 DNA reads as TGTGCCAGCAGTTTGAGGGGACTAGCGGGAGTAGGGGACAATGAGCAGTTCTTC. Encoded protein: CASSLRGLAGVGDNEQFF.